The clone carrying this TCR beta chain was detected many times. This sample's time point: sample taken at primary tumor resection. Unsorted whole RNA samples from tumor, nontumor lung or frozen PBMC were sequenced. The donor group consisted of some 70 patients who had untreated, early-stage non-small cell lung cancer. MiXCR was run by TCRdb on the 5' RACE reads, yielding one entry per CDR3 protein. The profile shows about 22,000 distinct CDR3 sequences, roughly 4.6% of them singletons. V shed 0 bases and J shed 13 bases, with 18 bases lying between them. In germline, CDR1 is LNHNV, CDR2 YYDKDF (reference sequence). This CDR3 contains 14 residues. The data belong to a study of spatial heterogeneity in lung cancer.

This chain uses TRBV15 with TRBJ2-5, with D possibly matching TRBD1 (5 bases). The receptor was derived from a male donor with early-stage non-small cell lung cancer. The sample here was PBMCs, taken at surgery. The CDR3 region has the DNA TGTGCCACCAGCAGAGAGGGGCGACAAACTAACCGGTACTTC. Translation: CATSREGRQTNRYF.